What follows is one TCR beta chain and its context. This sample is part of a study of blood T cell repertoires in COVID-19. Study context: Researchers got acute and convalescent COVID-19 samples from the United States, Italy and Spain. Sources were T cells, B-cell-depleted T cells, or PBMCs; the material itself was cDNA or gDNA.

Authors' processing steps: Estimation of nucleated cell counts relied on the amplification of reference gene primers. The assay was immunoSEQ multiplex PCR, and TCRdb's table has in-frame clones only and misses some. The V and J calls and clone size come from that table; D and trimming were worked out from the DNA. In the table there are roughly 280,000 clones, 70% to 90% of which are singletons. The origin of this receptor is a woman aged 65 to 85 with acute or convalescent COVID-19. Sequenced: peripheral blood.

The CDR3 DNA is TGCGCCAGCAGCTCAGCGGGGGGGTACAGAGGTACGCAGTATTTT. Its translation: CASSSAGGYRGTQYF. This chain connects TRBV5-1 to TRBJ2-3, with TRBD2 matching over 10 bases. V was pared by 3 bases and J by 8 bases, with 9 bases of the junction left unmatched. CDR1 and CDR2 (germline): SGHRS, YFSETQ. CDR3 length: 15 residues.